This is a list of T cell receptor beta chains from one sample in a study of post-analysis software for immune sequencing data. From the PCR reads, TCRdb called clonotypes with MiXCR, one entry per CDR3 protein. The sample contains hundreds of thousands of distinct CDR3 sequences, roughly 30% of which appear only once. Sequenced material: blood. All receptors derive from a girl aged 5 to 17 with multiple sclerosis. Each CDR3 is given without its conserved first and last residue. Fields, in order: CDR3 length, V gene, D gene, CDR3 protein. The D gene is left open where the match is weak.

13 | TRBV7-9 | NA | PSSLAGQMNTEAF
14 | TRBV2 | TRBD1 | ASTYFPDRGQTEAF
11 | TRBV12-3/TRBV12-4 | TRBD2 | ASRELAAGELF
14 | TRBV7-9 | TRBD1 | ASSLRTGLPYNEQF
10 | TRBV5-5 | NA | ASSQNLYEQY
11 | TRBV28 | NA | ASSLNSPETQY
10 | TRBV10-3 | NA | AIKKEAGELF
13 | TRBV7-2 | NA | ASSQSRGSGEKLF
10 | TRBV20-1 | TRBD1 | RATGVGDTQY
14 | TRBV6-1 | TRBD1 | ASSEVKTGGTDTQY
12 | TRBV10-3 | NA | AISGGDTYYEQY
11 | TRBV5-1 | NA | ASSPDGRDEQF
12 | TRBV25-1 | TRBD1 | ASSELQGLGGYT
13 | TRBV18 | TRBD1 | ASSPGGQDNEKLF
16 | TRBV6-5 | NA | ASSSSQGMAPGANVLT
10 | TRBV20-1 | NA | SAQRLSSPLH
12 | TRBV11-2 | TRBD2 | ASSLVGGRTEQF
11 | TRBV7-8 | NA | ASSPSPNYGYT
16 | TRBV20-1 | TRBD2 | SARDFLAGLVGQETQY
11 | TRBV3-1 | NA | ASSQLGYNEQF
15 | TRBV25-1 | TRBD1 | ASSEPFRDRGRNEQF
11 | TRBV29-1 | NA | GVERSGTDTQY
14 | TRBV7-2 | NA | ASSLSGAVGGREQY
16 | TRBV4-1 | NA | ASSQDSYVTESLYGYT
13 | TRBV7-2 | TRBD2 | ASSQTRGAKDTQY
11 | TRBV5-1 | TRBD1 | ASSLQGRQTQY
11 | TRBV29-1 | NA | SVGKGSSYEQY
13 | TRBV5-1 | NA | ASGERGASTDTQY
12 | TRBV20-1 | TRBD2 | SARGGLASGELF
9 | TRBV2 | NA | ASSGGYEQY
14 | TRBV19 | NA | ASSNGRVSLGETQY
12 | TRBV12-3/TRBV12-4 | NA | ASSLRSRGQTQY
12 | TRBV5-1 | TRBD1 | ASSRRDRVNEQF
10 | TRBV29-1 | NA | SVAGSPYEQY
12 | TRBV5-1 | TRBD2 | ASNPSGILNEQF
11 | TRBV29-1 | NA | SVLKGPTDTQY
12 | TRBV5-1 | NA | ASSLDGYLNEQY
13 | TRBV28 | TRBD2 | ASRAAGGGGYEQF
15 | TRBV27 | NA | ASSHLSPSPVAETQY
15 | TRBV15 | NA | ATSRGGPAENKNIQY
12 | TRBV29-1 | NA | SVRRVTNTGELF
13 | TRBV20-1 | NA | SARGRGSSTDTQY
12 | TRBV6-5 | NA | AHRAEPYTGELF
13 | TRBV6-5 | TRBD2 | ASNTIAGHYGEQY
13 | TRBV25-1 | TRBD1 | ASSGTRGGAGGYT
12 | TRBV5-1 | NA | ASSLGRLNEKLF
16 | TRBV4-1 | TRBD1 | ASSQDGTGSSGANVLT
12 | TRBV7-2 | TRBD1 | ASSHRDRVREQY
17 | TRBV20-1 | TRBD2 | SAAPSRANLREMVDTQY
13 | TRBV28 | TRBD2 | ASSPQGTSPDTQY
11 | TRBV5-4 | NA | ASSLRGALGYT
12 | TRBV7-2 | NA | ASSRRTAYNEQF